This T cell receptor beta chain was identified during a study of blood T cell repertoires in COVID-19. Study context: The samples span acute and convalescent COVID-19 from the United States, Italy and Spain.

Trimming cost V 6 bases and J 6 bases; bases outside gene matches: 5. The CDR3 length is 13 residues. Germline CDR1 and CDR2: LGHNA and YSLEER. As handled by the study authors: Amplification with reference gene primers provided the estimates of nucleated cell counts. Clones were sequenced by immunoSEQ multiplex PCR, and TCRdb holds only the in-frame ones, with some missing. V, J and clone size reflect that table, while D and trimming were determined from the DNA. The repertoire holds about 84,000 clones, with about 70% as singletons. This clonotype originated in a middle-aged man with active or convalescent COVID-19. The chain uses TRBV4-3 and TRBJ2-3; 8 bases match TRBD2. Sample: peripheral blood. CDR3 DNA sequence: TGCGCCAGCAGGGGACTAGTGGGCGATACGCAGTATTTT. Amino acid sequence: CASRGLVGDTQYF.